Here is one TCR beta chain with its context. What it recognizes is unknown. The data belong to a study of PD-1 blockade in classical Hodgkin lymphoma. The study's findings and limits: Newly diagnosed patients were reported to start with lower TCR diversity than healthy donors.

Autologous stem cell transplantation was followed by relapse in every patient, and brentuximab vedotin exposure varied. The table came from immunoSEQ multiplex PCR; TCRdb's copy has only in-frame clones and leaves some out. The profile shows just over 25,000 clones, over 75% of them singletons. The CDR3 spans 16 residues. V shed 5 bases and J 3 bases; nucleotides not matched to a gene: 6. The germline V gene encodes CDR1 KGHSH and CDR2 LQKENI. The sequence was obtained from a human donor with classical Hodgkin lymphoma. The material sequenced was peripheral blood mononuclear cells (PBMCs), taken at baseline. The chain combines TRBV18 with TRBJ2-2; 10 bases line up with TRBD2. The CDR3 loop is CASSRSGGAYTGELFF. The CDR3 bases are TGTGCCAGCTCAAGAAGCGGGGGGGCTTACACCGGGGAGCTGTTTTTT.